This TCR beta chain was profiled in a study of OX40 agonist ivuxolimab in advanced cancers. This CDR3 is 16 amino acids long. CDR1 is SGDLS, CDR2 YYNGEE, per germline. Trimming cost V 3 bases and J 0 bases; bases outside gene matches: 4. Data came from immunoSEQ multiplex PCR; TCRdb stores just in-frame clones and leaves some out. The sample has just under 80,000 clones; just under 85% are singletons. This material consisted of CD4+ or CD8+ T cells sorted from blood, taken in a trial of the OX40 agonist ivuxolimab. The sequence derives from an adult with an advanced solid tumor such as melanoma, head and neck, liver or kidney cancer. This sequence joins TRBV9 and TRBJ1-5; 9 bases map to TRBD1. In DNA form, the CDR3 reads TGTGCCAGCAGCGCGGGACAGGGCTTTAGCAATCAGCCCCAGCATTTT. The encoded protein is CASSAGQGFSNQPQHF.